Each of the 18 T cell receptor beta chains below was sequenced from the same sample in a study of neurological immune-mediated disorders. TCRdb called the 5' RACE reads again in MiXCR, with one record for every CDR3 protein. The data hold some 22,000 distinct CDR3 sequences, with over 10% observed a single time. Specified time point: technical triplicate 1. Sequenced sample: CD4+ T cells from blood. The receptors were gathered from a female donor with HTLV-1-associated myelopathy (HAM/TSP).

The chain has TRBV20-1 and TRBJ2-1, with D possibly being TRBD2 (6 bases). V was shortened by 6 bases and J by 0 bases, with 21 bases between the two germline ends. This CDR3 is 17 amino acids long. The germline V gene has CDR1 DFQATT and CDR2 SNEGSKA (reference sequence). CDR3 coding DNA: TGCAGTGCCTCCAGGACCAGCGGGTCCCACTCCTACAATGAGCAGTTCTTC. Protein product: CSASRTSGSHSYNEQFF.

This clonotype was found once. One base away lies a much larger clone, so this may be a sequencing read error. The CDR3 DNA sequence: TGTGCCAGCAGTGCCTCCCTTTATGGGACTGAAGCTTTCTTT. Translation: CASSASLYGTEAFF. This chain uses TRBV2 with TRBJ1-1; D gene ambiguous. This CDR3 is built from 14 residues. Germline CDR1 and CDR2: SNHLY and FYNNEI. The V and J ends lost 4 bases and 5 bases respectively, with 14 bases between them.

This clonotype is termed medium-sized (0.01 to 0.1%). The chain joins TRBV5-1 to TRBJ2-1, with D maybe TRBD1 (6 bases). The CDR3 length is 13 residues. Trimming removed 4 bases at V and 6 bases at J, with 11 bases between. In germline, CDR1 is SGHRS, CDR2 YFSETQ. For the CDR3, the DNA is TGCGCCAGCAGCGCGCAGGGGACCAATGAGCAGTTCTTC. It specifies CASSAQGTNEQFF.

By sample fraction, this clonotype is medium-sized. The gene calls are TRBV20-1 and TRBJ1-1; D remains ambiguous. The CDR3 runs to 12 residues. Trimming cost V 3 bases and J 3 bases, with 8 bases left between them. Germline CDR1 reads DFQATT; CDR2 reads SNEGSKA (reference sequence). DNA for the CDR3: TGCAGTGCTAGGCCGAGGGACACTGAAGCTTTCTTT. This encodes CSARPRDTEAFF.

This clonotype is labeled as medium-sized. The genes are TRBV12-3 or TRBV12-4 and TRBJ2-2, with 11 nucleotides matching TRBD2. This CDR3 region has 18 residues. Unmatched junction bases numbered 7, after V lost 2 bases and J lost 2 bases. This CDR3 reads CASSLSLAGGYNTGELFF. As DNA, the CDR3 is TGTGCCAGCAGTTTAAGTCTAGCGGGGGGCTATAACACCGGGGAGCTGTTTTTT.

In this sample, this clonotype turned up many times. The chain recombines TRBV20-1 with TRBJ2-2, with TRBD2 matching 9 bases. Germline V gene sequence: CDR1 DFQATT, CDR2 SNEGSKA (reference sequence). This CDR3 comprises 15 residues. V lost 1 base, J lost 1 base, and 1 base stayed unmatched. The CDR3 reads CSARGAGGNTGELFF. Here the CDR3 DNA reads TGCAGTGCTAGAGGAGCGGGAGGGAACACCGGGGAGCTGTTTTTT.

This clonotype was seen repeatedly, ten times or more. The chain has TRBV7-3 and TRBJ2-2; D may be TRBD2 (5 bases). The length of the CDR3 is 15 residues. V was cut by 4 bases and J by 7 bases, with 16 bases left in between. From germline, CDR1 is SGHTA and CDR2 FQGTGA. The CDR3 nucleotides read TGTGCCAGCAGCTACCTCCCATCGGGGAGCGGGGAGCTGTTTTTT. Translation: CASSYLPSGSGELFF.

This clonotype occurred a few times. CDR3 sequence: CASSDMGFTEAFF. In DNA form, the CDR3 reads TGCGCCAGCAGTGATATGGGTTTTACTGAAGCTTTCTTT. This chain uses TRBV10-1 with TRBJ1-1; D not resolved. Trimming pared 3 bases from V and 5 bases from J, leaving 10 bases between. This CDR3 spans 13 amino acids. Germline V gene sequence: CDR1 WNHNN, CDR2 SYGVQD (reference sequence).

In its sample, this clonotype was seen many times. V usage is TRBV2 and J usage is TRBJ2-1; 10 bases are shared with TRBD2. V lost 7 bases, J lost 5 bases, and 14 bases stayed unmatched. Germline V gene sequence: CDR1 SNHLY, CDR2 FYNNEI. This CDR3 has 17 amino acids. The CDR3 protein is CASTLPRLAGNHNEQFF. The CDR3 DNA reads TGTGCCAGCACTTTGCCTCGACTAGCGGGTAACCACAATGAGCAGTTCTTC.

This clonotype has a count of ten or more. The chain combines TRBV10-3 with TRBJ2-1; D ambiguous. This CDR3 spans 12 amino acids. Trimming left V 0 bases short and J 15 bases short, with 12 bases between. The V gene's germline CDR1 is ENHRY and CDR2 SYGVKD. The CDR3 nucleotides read TGTGCCATCAGTGAGTCGGGCACCGGAAGGTTCTTC. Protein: CAISESGTGRFF.

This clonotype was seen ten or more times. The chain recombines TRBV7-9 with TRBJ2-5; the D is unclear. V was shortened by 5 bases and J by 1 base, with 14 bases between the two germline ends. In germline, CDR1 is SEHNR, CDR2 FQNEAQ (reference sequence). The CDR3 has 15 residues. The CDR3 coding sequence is TGTGCCAGCAGCCCCCCCCGAGCCTCCCAAGAGACCCAGTACTTC. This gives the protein CASSPPRASQETQYF.

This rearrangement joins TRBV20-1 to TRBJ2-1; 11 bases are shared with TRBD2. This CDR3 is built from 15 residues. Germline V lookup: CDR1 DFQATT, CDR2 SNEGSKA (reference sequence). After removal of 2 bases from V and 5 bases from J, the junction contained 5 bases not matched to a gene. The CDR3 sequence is CSARQATSGNNEQFF. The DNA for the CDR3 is TGCAGTGCTAGACAAGCGACTAGCGGGAACAATGAGCAGTTCTTC.

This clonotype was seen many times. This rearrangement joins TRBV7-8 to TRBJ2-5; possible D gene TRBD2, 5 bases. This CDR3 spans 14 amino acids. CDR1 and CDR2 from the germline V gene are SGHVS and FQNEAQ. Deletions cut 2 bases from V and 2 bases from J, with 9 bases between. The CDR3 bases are TGTGCCAGCAGCTTAACGGGAACTCAAGAGACCCAGTACTTC. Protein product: CASSLTGTQETQYF.

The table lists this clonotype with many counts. The CDR3 DNA reads TGTGCCATCAGTGAAGACAGGGAGAACACTGAAGCTTTCTTT. Its translation: CAISEDRENTEAFF. V and J are TRBV10-3 and TRBJ1-1, with 7 bases identical to TRBD1. The CDR3 is 14 residues long. Per the germline V gene, CDR1 is ENHRY and CDR2 is SYGVKD. Trimming removed 3 bases from V and 1 base from J; junction bases left unmatched: 2.

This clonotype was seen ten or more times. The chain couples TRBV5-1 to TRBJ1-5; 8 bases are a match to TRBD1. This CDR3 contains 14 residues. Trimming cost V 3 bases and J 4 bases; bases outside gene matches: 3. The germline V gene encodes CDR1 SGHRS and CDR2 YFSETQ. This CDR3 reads CASSSGQGNQPQHF. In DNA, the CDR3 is TGCGCCAGCAGCTCAGGACAGGGAAATCAGCCCCAGCATTTT.

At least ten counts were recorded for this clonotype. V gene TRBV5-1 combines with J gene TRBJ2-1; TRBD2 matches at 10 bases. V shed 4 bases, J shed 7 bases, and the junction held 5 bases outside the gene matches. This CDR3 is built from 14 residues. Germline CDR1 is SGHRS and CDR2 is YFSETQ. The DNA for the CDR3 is TGCGCCAGCAGCGAATTTAGCGGGAGGAATGAGCAGTTCTTC. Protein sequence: CASSEFSGRNEQFF.

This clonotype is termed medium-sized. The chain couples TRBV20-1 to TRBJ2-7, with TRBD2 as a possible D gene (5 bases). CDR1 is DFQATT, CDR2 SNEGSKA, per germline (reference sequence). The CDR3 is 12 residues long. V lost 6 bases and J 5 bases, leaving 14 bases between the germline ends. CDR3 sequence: CSAERHGDEQYF. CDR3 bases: TGCAGTGCGGAGAGGCACGGGGACGAGCAGTACTTC.

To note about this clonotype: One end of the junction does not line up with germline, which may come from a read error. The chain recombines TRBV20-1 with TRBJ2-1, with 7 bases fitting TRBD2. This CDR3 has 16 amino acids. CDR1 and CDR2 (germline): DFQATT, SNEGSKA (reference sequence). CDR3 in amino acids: CSASSLSSGHYNEQLF. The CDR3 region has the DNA TGCAGTGCTAGCTCCTTATCTAGCGGCCACTACAATGAGCAGTTATTC.